The 16 T cell receptor beta chains below come from one sample, sequenced in a study of OX40 agonist ivuxolimab in advanced cancers. Profiling relied on immunoSEQ multiplex PCR, and the TCRdb table lists in-frame clones only, not all of them. The sample consists of 55,000 to 70,000 clones, about 85% of them appearing once. Sequenced here: CD4+ or CD8+ T cells sorted from blood, sampled in a trial of the OX40 agonist ivuxolimab. Receptors originate from an adult with an advanced solid tumor such as melanoma, head and neck, liver or kidney cancer.

This chain uses TRBV4-3 with TRBJ2-4; D might be TRBD1 or TRBD2, each matching 5 bases. This CDR3 has 15 residues. V lost 0 bases and J lost 12, with 18 bases in between. CDR1 LGHNA and CDR2 YSLEER come from the germline V gene. The CDR3 here is CASSQDNFRPGAQYF. The CDR3 DNA reads as TGCGCCAGCAGCCAAGATAATTTTCGACCCGGGGCTCAGTACTTC.

The chain combines TRBV30 with TRBJ2-2; TRBD2 agrees at 9 bases. The trim removed 2 bases at V and 6 bases at J, leaving 7 bases unmatched. Per the germline V gene, CDR1 is GTSNPN and CDR2 is SVGIG (reference sequence). The CDR3 covers 15 residues. CDR3 bases: TGTGCCTGGAGTTTCGGGACTAGCTTCCCCGGGGAGCTGTTTTTT. Translating gives CAWSFGTSFPGELFF.

The V and J genes are TRBV28 and TRBJ1-2; 11 bases match TRBD1. J lost 4 bases, V lost 6 bases, and 7 bases had no gene match. The CDR3 is 15 residues long. CDR1 is MDHEN, CDR2 SYDVKM, per germline. The CDR3 DNA reads as TGTGCCAGCAGATCCACGGACAGGGGGCCCTATGGCTACACCTTC. It is translated as CASRSTDRGPYGYTF.

The chain links TRBV19 to TRBJ1-5; possible D gene TRBD1, 6 bases. Trimming removed 5 bases at V and 2 bases at J, with 13 bases between. There are 15 residues in the CDR3. The germline CDR1 and CDR2 sequences are LNHDA and SQIVND (reference sequence). The chain's CDR3 is CASSEGDRRNQPQHF. DNA for the CDR3: TGTGCCAGTAGTGAGGGGGACCGACGCAATCAGCCCCAGCATTTT.

The chain recombines TRBV5-6 with TRBJ1-1; a weak D match, TRBD1 (6 bases). The CDR3 contains 16 residues. V was clipped by 4 bases and J by 3 bases, with 19 bases between them. Per germline, CDR1 SGHDT and CDR2 YYEEEE. CDR3 sequence: CASSPLTGPRDTEAFF. Here the CDR3 DNA reads TGTGCCAGCAGCCCGTTAACAGGGCCGCGGGACACTGAAGCTTTCTTT.

The chain links TRBV28 to TRBJ1-3; D remains ambiguous. Deletions cut 3 bases from V and 0 bases from J, with 15 bases between. CDR3 length: 17 residues. The V gene's germline CDR1 is MDHEN and CDR2 SYDVKM. In DNA form, the CDR3 reads TGTGCCAGCAGTTTGTGGAGGACCCCAACCTCTGGAAACACCATATATTTT. Its translation: CASSLWRTPTSGNTIYF.

The chain recombines TRBV19 with TRBJ2-5, with 13 bases that match TRBD2. V lost 5 bases and J lost 4; bases outside the gene matches: 7. The germline V gene encodes CDR1 LNHDA and CDR2 SQIVND (reference sequence). The CDR3 contains 16 residues. CDR3 DNA sequence: TGTGCCAGTAGTGCCCGGACTAGCGGGGGTGGAGAGACCCAGTACTTC. Its protein is CASSARTSGGGETQYF.

This clone was found once. The chain combines TRBV6-5 with TRBJ1-5, with 11 bases identical to TRBD1. V shed 6 bases, J shed 1 base, and the junction held 2 bases outside the gene matches. The CDR3 extends over 15 amino acids. Germline V gene sequence: CDR1 MNHEY, CDR2 SVGAGI. CDR3 in amino acids: CASRGTGGSNQPQHF. CDR3 nucleotides: TGTGCCAGCAGAGGGACAGGGGGAAGCAATCAGCCCCAGCATTTT.

The CDR3 reads CASSPSRAGRAFF. CDR3 nucleotides: TGTGCCAGCAGCCCCTCCCGGGCAGGGAGAGCTTTCTTT. The chain has TRBV7-8 and TRBJ1-1; D might be TRBD1 (5 bases). The CDR3 extends over 13 amino acids. V was shortened by 5 bases and J by 10 bases, with 17 bases between the two germline ends. Germline V lookup: CDR1 SGHVS, CDR2 FQNEAQ.

The chain joins TRBV7-9 to TRBJ1-1; D is unclear. Per the germline V gene, CDR1 is SEHNR and CDR2 is FQNEAQ (reference sequence). CDR3 length: 13 amino acids. V was clipped by 2 bases and J by 5 bases, with 9 bases between them. CDR3 in amino acids: CASSLIGRTEAFF. DNA for the CDR3: TGTGCCAGCAGCTTAATAGGGCGGACTGAAGCTTTCTTT.

The V gene is TRBV11-3, the J gene TRBJ2-7, with D hard to call. Between the trimmed V and J ends, which lost 6 bases and 6 bases, there was a span of 18 bases. The CDR3 loop spans 14 amino acids. Germline CDR1 and CDR2: SGHNT and YENEEA. The CDR3 DNA reads as TGTGCCAGCAGTTCCGACGGATCCTCGGGCGAGCAGTACTTC. Translation gives CASSSDGSSGEQYF.

V is TRBV5-1 and J is TRBJ1-1; D is undetermined. Germline CDR1 is SGHRS and CDR2 is YFSETQ. The CDR3 spans 12 residues. Trimming left V 0 bases short and J 4 bases short, with 4 bases between. DNA for the CDR3: TGCGCCAGCAGCTTGGGTCCCACTGAAGCTTTCTTT. Its protein is CASSLGPTEAFF.

J is TRBJ2-7 and V is TRBV5-6; 7 bases map to TRBD1. CDR1 and CDR2 (germline): SGHDT, YYEEEE. V shed 2 bases, J shed 3 bases, and the junction held 5 bases outside the gene matches. This CDR3 is built from 14 residues. CDR3 in amino acids: CASSLRGLIYEQYF. In DNA, the CDR3 is TGTGCCAGCAGCTTAAGGGGGCTGATCTACGAGCAGTACTTC.

This rearrangement joins TRBV11-2 to TRBJ2-2, with 9 bases aligning to TRBD1. The CDR3 is 15 residues long. V lost 5 bases and J lost 4; bases outside the gene matches: 5. Per the germline V gene, CDR1 is SGHAT and CDR2 is FQNNGV. The CDR3 sequence: CASSLQGAGTGELFF. The CDR3 DNA sequence: TGTGCCAGCAGCCTACAGGGGGCGGGCACCGGGGAGCTGTTTTTT.

The rearrangement uses TRBV9 and TRBJ1-2; 7 nucleotides match TRBD1. Looked up from germline, CDR1 is SGDLS and CDR2 is YYNGEE. CDR3 length equals 15 residues. With 6 bases clipped from V and 7 bases from J, the junction kept 15 bases outside the gene matches. In nucleotides, the CDR3 is TGTGCCAGCAACACTCCCTGGACAGGAAAGAGTGGCTACACCTTC. This sequence encodes CASNTPWTGKSGYTF.

This chain connects TRBV9 to TRBJ2-3; 13 nucleotides match TRBD2. Looked up from germline, CDR1 is SGDLS and CDR2 is YYNGEE. J was trimmed by 4 bases and V by 3 bases; bases with no gene match: 11. The CDR3 runs to 18 residues. The CDR3, as DNA: TGTGCCAGCAGCGCAAAGGGACTACTAGCGGGAGGGCCAGATACGCAGTATTTT. This gives the protein CASSAKGLLAGGPDTQYF.